The 6 T cell receptor beta chains reported below all come from one sample, sequenced in a study of CD8 T cells in Susac syndrome. The authors reverse transcribed roughly 0.5 to 1 ug RNA with random hexamers. TCRdb redid the calling of the immunoSEQ multiplex PCR reads with MiXCR, one entry per CDR3 protein. The data hold over 150,000 distinct CDR3 sequences, with 90% to 97% observed a single time. Sequencing input: CD4+ T cells from PBMCs. Receptor source: a human donor with Susac syndrome.

This chain uses TRBV2 with TRBJ2-7; 7 bases match TRBD2. Germline CDR1 reads SNHLY; CDR2 reads FYNNEI. Trimming at V came to 3 bases and at J to 2 bases, leaving 7 bases not matched to a gene. The CDR3 is 15 residues long. CDR3 amino acids: CASSERSGRPYEQYF. In nucleotides, the CDR3 is TGTGCCAGCAGTGAGCGTAGCGGGCGTCCCTACGAGCAGTACTTC.

The chain employs TRBV3-1 and TRBJ2-3; no firm D call. The ends were cut back, 2 bases at V and 4 bases at J, with 13 bases in the middle. The CDR3 contains 15 residues. CDR1 is LGHDT and CDR2 is YNNKEL in the germline V gene (reference sequence). CDR3 DNA sequence: TGTGCCAGCAGCCAACCTTCTTTAGGCCCAGATACGCAGTATTTT. It specifies CASSQPSLGPDTQYF.

The gene calls are TRBV29-1 and TRBJ2-1; 9 positions agree with TRBD2. This CDR3 region has 15 residues. Germline CDR1 and CDR2: SQVTM and ANQGSEA. J gave up 6 bases and V 3 bases, and 9 bases lay outside the gene matches. The CDR3 coding sequence is TGCAGCGTTGAGTTGGCGGGAGGGGGCCTCAATGAGCAGTTCTTC. It specifies CSVELAGGGLNEQFF.

This chain links TRBV5-1 with TRBJ2-5, with D maybe TRBD2 (5 bases). Germline CDR1 reads SGHRS; CDR2 reads YFSETQ. V was shortened by 1 base and J by 4 bases, with 11 bases between the two germline ends. CDR3 length: 14 residues. CDR3 sequence (DNA): TGCGCCAGCAGCTTGTTCACAGAGGGAGAGACCCAGTACTTC. Its protein product is CASSLFTEGETQYF.

V and J are TRBV6-2 or TRBV6-3 and TRBJ2-1, with 9 bases identical to TRBD2. V lost 5 bases and J lost 2; bases outside the gene matches: 4. Germline loops: CDR1 MNHEY, CDR2 SVGEGT. The CDR3 is 15 residues long. The CDR3 here is CASSRGTSPYNEQFF. Here the CDR3 DNA reads TGTGCCAGCAGTCGCGGGACTAGCCCCTACAATGAGCAGTTCTTC.

J is TRBJ2-7 and V is TRBV29-1, with 7 bases matching TRBD1. The CDR3 sequence is 14 residues long. V gave up 4 bases and J gave up 4 bases; unmatched junction bases: 10. Germline CDR1 and CDR2: SQVTM and ANQGSEA. The CDR3: CSVGAKGAVYEQYF. CDR3 sequence (DNA): TGCAGCGTTGGGGCGAAGGGGGCTGTGTACGAGCAGTACTTC.